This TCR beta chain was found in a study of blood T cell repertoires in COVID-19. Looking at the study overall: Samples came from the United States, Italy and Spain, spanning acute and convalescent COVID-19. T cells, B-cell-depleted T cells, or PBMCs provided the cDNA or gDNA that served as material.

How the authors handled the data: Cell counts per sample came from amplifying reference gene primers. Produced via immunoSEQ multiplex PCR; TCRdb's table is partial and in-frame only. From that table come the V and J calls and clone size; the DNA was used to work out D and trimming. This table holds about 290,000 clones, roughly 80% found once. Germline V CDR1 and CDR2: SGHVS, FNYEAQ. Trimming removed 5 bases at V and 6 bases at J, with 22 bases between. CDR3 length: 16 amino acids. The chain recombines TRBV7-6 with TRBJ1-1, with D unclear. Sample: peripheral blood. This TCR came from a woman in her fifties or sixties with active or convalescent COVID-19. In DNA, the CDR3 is TGTGCCAGCAGCGGGGAGATCGGAGGCGGAATACCTGAAGCTTTCTTT. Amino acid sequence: CASSGEIGGGIPEAFF.